Below are 20 T cell receptor beta chains sequenced from a single sample in a study of blood T cell repertoires in COVID-19. Method: immunoSEQ multiplex PCR; TCRdb's copy keeps in-frame clones and lacks some. The sample consists of 190,000 or so clones, 82% of them appearing once. The sample taken for sequencing was PBMCs or T cells enriched from blood (not recorded which). These receptors originate from a middle-aged man who had recovered from COVID-19.

The V gene is TRBV19, the J gene TRBJ1-2; TRBD1 aligns across 10 bases. J was trimmed by 4 bases and V by 5 bases; bases with no gene match: 4. CDR1 is LNHDA, CDR2 SQIVND, per germline (reference sequence). The CDR3 has 14 residues. The CDR3: CASSAWTGGYGYTF. The CDR3 nucleotides are TGTGCCAGTAGTGCTTGGACAGGGGGCTATGGCTACACCTTC.

The chain couples TRBV2 to TRBJ1-3; TRBD1 matches at 10 bases. J lost 1 base, V lost 11 bases, and 8 bases had no gene match. This CDR3 comprises 15 residues. Per germline, CDR1 SNHLY and CDR2 FYNNEI. The CDR3 DNA is TGTGCCGGCCAGACAGGGGGCGAATCTGGAAACACCATATATTTT. Translated, it gives CAGQTGGESGNTIYF.

This clone was observed a single time. V gene TRBV7-9 combines with J gene TRBJ1-1, with 9 bases aligning to TRBD1. The CDR3 is made up of 15 amino acids. The J segment lost 5 bases and the V segment lost 5 bases, leaving 9 bases of the junction unmatched. Germline assignment: CDR1 SEHNR and CDR2 FQNEAQ (reference sequence). CDR3 DNA sequence: TGTGCCAGCAGCCGCGGGGACAGGGAAAGGACTGAAGCTTTCTTT. It yields the protein CASSRGDRERTEAFF. The whole variable domain, remainder taken from reference TRBV7-9 and TRBJ1-1, is DTGVSQNPRHKITKRGQNVTFRCDPISEHNRLYWYRQTLGQGPEFLTYFQNEAQLEKSRLLSDRFSAERPKGSFSTLEIQRTEQGDSAMYLCASSRGDRERTEAFFGQGTRLTVV.

V and J are TRBV9 and TRBJ2-1; 15 nucleotides align to TRBD2. This CDR3 has 18 amino acids. The V gene end was trimmed by 4 bases and the J gene end by 5 bases; junction bases not matched to a gene: 10. In germline, CDR1 is SGDLS, CDR2 YYNGEE. CDR3 sequence reads: CASSRGLAGGPIDNEQFF. CDR3 bases: TGTGCCAGCAGCCGCGGACTAGCGGGAGGGCCTATAGACAATGAGCAGTTCTTC.

In DNA, the CDR3 is TGTGCCAGCAGTGTAGATGGACAGCGGGGGACTGAAGCTTTCTTT. Protein product: CASSVDGQRGTEAFF. The chain uses TRBV6-4 and TRBJ1-1; possibly TRBD1 for D (6 bases). Germline CDR1 reads MRHNA; CDR2 reads SNTAGT. Trimming left V 4 bases short and J 5 bases short, with 17 bases between. The CDR3 sequence is 15 residues long.

This clone occurred once. V usage is TRBV7-2 and J usage is TRBJ2-7, with a tentative D call TRBD1 (6 bases). Looked up from germline, CDR1 is SGHTA and CDR2 is FQGNSA. There are 17 residues in the CDR3. V shed 1 base and J shed 5 bases, with 21 bases lying between them. CDR3 protein: CASSLVFAGTSLNEQYV. DNA for the CDR3: TGTGCCAGCAGCTTAGTATTCGCCGGGACAAGTCTTAACGAGCAGTACGTC.

This rearrangement joins TRBV21-1 to TRBJ2-7; no DNA check was done on the table's D call, TRBD1. TRBV21-1 is a pseudogene segment. CDR3 length equals 16 residues. The CDR3 spells CASSFTGTASSYEQYV. The CDR3 DNA reads TGTGCCAGCAGTTTCACCGGGACAGCGAGCTCCTACGAGCAGTACGTC.

V and J are TRBV6-5 and TRBJ2-7; no definite D call. Germline V CDR1 and CDR2: MNHEY, SVGAGI. The germline V and J ends were trimmed by 0 bases and 2 bases, with 14 bases remaining between them. The CDR3 is 16 amino acids. The CDR3 region is CASSYSTQITTYEQYF. CDR3 DNA sequence: TGTGCCAGCAGTTACTCGACTCAGATCACGACCTACGAGCAGTACTTC.

This clone was observed a few times. The CDR3 region has the DNA TGTGCCAGCAGCTTGTTGACAGCCACTGAAGCTTTCTTT. Protein product: CASSLLTATEAFF. The chain joins TRBV5-4 to TRBJ1-1; weak D call: TRBD1 (5 bases). This CDR3 spans 13 amino acids. The germline V and J ends were trimmed by 1 base and 4 bases, with 8 bases remaining between them. Germline loops: CDR1 SGHNT, CDR2 YYREEE (reference sequence).

The table lists this clone with a few counts. The V gene is TRBV25-1, the J gene TRBJ2-5; weak D call: TRBD2 (6 bases). V lost 2 bases and J 5 bases, leaving 12 bases between the germline ends. Germline CDR1 and CDR2: MGHDK and SYGVNS. This CDR3 has 14 residues. The CDR3 DNA reads as TGTGCCAGCAGTGAACACGGGGGATCGGAGACCCAGTACTTC. It specifies CASSEHGGSETQYF. The full variable domain, rest sourced from reference TRBV25-1 and TRBJ2-5, is EADIYQTPRYLVIGTGKKITLECSQTMGHDKMYWYQQDPGMELHLIHYSYGVNSTEKGDLSSESTVSRIRTEHFPLTLESARPSHTSQYLCASSEHGGSETQYFGPGTRLLVL.

This clone was recorded only once. The V and J genes are TRBV7-6 and TRBJ2-5, with D unresolved. Trimming took off 5 bases at V and 4 bases at J, with 11 bases between the two ends. Germline V gene lookup returns CDR1 SGHVS and CDR2 FNYEAQ. There are 13 residues in the CDR3. CDR3 amino acids: CASSPSRGETQYF. The CDR3 DNA reads TGTGCCAGCAGCCCCAGTAGAGGAGAGACCCAGTACTTC.

The table lists this clone with many counts. This sequence joins TRBV10-3 and TRBJ1-5; 10 nucleotides match TRBD1. The V segment lost 3 bases and the J segment 3 bases; nucleotides outside the gene matches: 11. Germline CDR1 and CDR2: ENHRY and SYGVKD. The CDR3 has 18 residues. In DNA form, the CDR3 reads TGTGCCATCAGTGAAAGGCGGCCGGGACAGGGGATCAATCAGCCCCAGCATTTT. Its protein product is CAISERRPGQGINQPQHF.

V gene TRBV9 combines with J gene TRBJ1-1, with D possibly TRBD1 on 5 matching bases. Germline V lookup: CDR1 SGDLS, CDR2 YYNGEE. V was cut by 2 bases and J by 3 bases, with 11 bases left in between. This CDR3 comprises 14 residues. CDR3 loop: CASSVFGGDTEAFF. CDR3 nucleotide sequence: TGTGCCAGCAGCGTCTTCGGGGGTGACACTGAAGCTTTCTTT.

The chain joins TRBV6-2 or TRBV6-3 to TRBJ2-7; TRBD1 might be the D (5 bases). Germline V gene lookup returns CDR1 MNHEY and CDR2 SVGEGT. The V end was cut by 5 bases, the J end by 2 bases, with 10 bases between. This CDR3 spans 13 amino acids. This chain's CDR3 is CASSTTEPYEQYV. The CDR3 bases are TGTGCCAGCAGTACGACAGAGCCCTACGAGCAGTACGTC.

Points on this clone: The same CDR3 can be traced to other DNA sequences in this sample. The V and J genes are TRBV9 and TRBJ2-5; D is unresolved. The CDR3 extends over 12 amino acids. Germline CDR1 SGDLS, CDR2 YYNGEE. The germline V and J ends were trimmed by 0 bases and 5 bases, with 5 bases remaining between them. CDR3 loop: CASSVGGETQYF. CDR3 DNA: TGTGCCAGCAGCGTAGGCGGTGAGACCCAGTACTTC.

In this sample, this clone turned up once. This chain uses TRBV4-2 with TRBJ1-1, with D unresolved. This CDR3 region has 12 residues. Deletions cut 4 bases from V and 1 base from J, with 4 bases between. Germline loops: CDR1 LGHNA, CDR2 YNFKEQ. The CDR3: CASSRRNTEAFF. CDR3 sequence (DNA): TGTGCCAGCAGCCGGAGGAACACTGAAGCTTTCTTT.

The chain carries TRBV28 and TRBJ2-1, with 14 nucleotides matching TRBD2. The CDR3 runs to 15 residues. The V gene's germline CDR1 is MDHEN and CDR2 SYDVKM. V was clipped by 4 bases and J by 6 bases; unmatched bases: 2. The CDR3 nucleotides are TGTGCCAGCAGTTCCGGGACTAGCGGGAGCAATGAGCAGTTCTTC. It specifies CASSSGTSGSNEQFF.

This chain links TRBV5-1 with TRBJ1-5, with D maybe TRBD1 (5 bases). CDR1 and CDR2 (germline): SGHRS, YFSETQ. V was pared by 0 bases and J by 7 bases, with 17 bases between. This CDR3 region has 16 residues. The CDR3 nucleotides are TGCGCCAGCAGCTTGGAGCCCTACCAGGGTAAACAGCCCCAGCATTTT. Encoded protein: CASSLEPYQGKQPQHF.

The rearrangement links TRBV7-9 to TRBJ2-7, with D possibly TRBD1 on 5 matching bases. V was clipped by 0 bases and J by 3 bases, with 9 bases between them. Germline CDR1 is SEHNR and CDR2 is FQNEAQ (reference sequence). The CDR3 totals 14 residues. The CDR3 nucleotides are TGTGCCAGCAGCTTAGCGGGGCTAGACTACGAGCAGTACTTC. This sequence encodes CASSLAGLDYEQYF.

The rearrangement joins TRBV10-2 to TRBJ2-3; D is uncertain. Deletions cut 7 bases from V and 3 bases from J, with 8 bases between. From germline, CDR1 is WSHSY and CDR2 SAAADI. CDR3 size: 12 residues. The CDR3 here is CASTPGTDTQYF. The CDR3 DNA follows: TGCGCCAGCACCCCCGGGACAGATACGCAGTATTTT.